These 28 T cell receptor beta chains were all obtained from the same sample, sequenced in a study of Ad26.COV2.S vaccination and SARS-CoV-2 variants. Noted treatment: roughly 18 received Ad26.COV2.S at low or high dose, single or two shots; 5 received placebo; per-sample allocation not given. On day 63 after the first injection, vaccine and placebo recipients gave samples. Clones were sequenced by immunoSEQ multiplex PCR, and TCRdb holds only the in-frame ones, with some missing. The data contain 500,000 or so clones, 87% of them singletons. The material sequenced was peripheral blood, taken in a trial of Ad26.COV2.S vaccine versus placebo. The receptors come from a person aged 18-60 years who received the Ad26.COV2.S COVID-19 vaccine or a placebo.

This chain links TRBV18 with TRBJ2-1; D perhaps matches TRBD2 (6 bases). The germline V gene encodes CDR1 KGHSH and CDR2 LQKENI. Trimming removed 2 bases from V and 5 bases from J, with 13 bases in between. CDR3 length: 15 residues. CDR3 nucleotide sequence: TGTGCCAGCTCACCAGGGGGGAGGCTGAACAATGAGCAGTTCTTC. Its protein is CASSPGGRLNNEQFF.

This sequence joins TRBV28 and TRBJ1-5, with no clear D. V gave up 7 bases and J gave up 6 bases, with 19 bases separating them. The CDR3 loop spans 15 amino acids. Germline CDR1 MDHEN, CDR2 SYDVKM. The CDR3 sequence is CASISGSPGVQPQHF. CDR3 bases: TGTGCCAGCATATCCGGGTCCCCAGGAGTTCAGCCCCAGCATTTT.

The V gene is TRBV11-2, the J gene TRBJ1-1; D unresolved. Germline values: CDR1 SGHAT, CDR2 FQNNGV. The germline V and J ends were trimmed by 5 bases and 0 bases, with 16 bases remaining between them. The CDR3 has 16 residues. The CDR3 here is CASSPTPGRVNTEAFF. The CDR3 coding sequence is TGTGCCAGCAGCCCCACCCCCGGACGGGTGAACACTGAAGCTTTCTTT.

The J gene is TRBJ1-1, the V gene TRBV5-1; TRBD1 matches 11 bases. Germline V CDR1 and CDR2: SGHRS, YFSETQ. V trimming: 0 bases; J trimming: 4 bases; junction bases outside the gene matches: 2. CDR3 length: 15 amino acids. The CDR3 coding sequence is TGCGCCAGCAGCTTGGCCGGGACAGGGGGCACTGAAGCTTTCTTT. Amino acids: CASSLAGTGGTEAFF.

This clone was seen only a few times. V usage is TRBV7-6 and J usage is TRBJ2-1; either TRBD1 or TRBD2 may fit D (5 bases each). The V and J ends lost 8 bases and 6 bases respectively, with 8 bases between them. The CDR3 spans 11 residues. The germline CDR1 and CDR2 sequences are SGHVS and FNYEAQ. The CDR3 sequence: CASGTPNEQFF. The CDR3 DNA reads TGTGCCAGCGGGACCCCCAATGAGCAGTTCTTC.

The chain employs TRBV7-8 and TRBJ1-2, with D maybe TRBD1 (6 bases). From germline, CDR1 is SGHVS and CDR2 FQNEAQ. There are 15 residues in the CDR3. Trimming shortened V by 4 bases and J by 5 bases, and 17 bases separated the two germline ends. This CDR3 reads CASSSRTERGYGYTF. DNA for the CDR3: TGTGCCAGCAGCTCAAGGACAGAGAGAGGTTATGGCTACACCTTC.

This chain joins TRBV5-5 and TRBJ2-7; D is unresolved. There are 15 residues in the CDR3. The germline CDR1 and CDR2 sequences are SGHKS and YYEKEE (reference sequence). V gave up 3 bases and J gave up 3 bases, with 16 bases separating them. The CDR3 nucleotides read TGTGCCAGCAGCTCCCGGGCAGTCTATGGCTACGAGCAGTACTTC. Translated: CASSSRAVYGYEQYF.

The V call is TRBV27, the J call TRBJ1-1, with D hard to call. Germline V gives CDR1 MNHEY, CDR2 SMNVEV (reference sequence). Deletions cut 5 bases from V and 1 base from J, with 5 bases between. The CDR3 is made up of 12 amino acids. In DNA form, the CDR3 reads TGTGCCAGCAGTGAAAGGAACACTGAAGCTTTCTTT. Residues: CASSERNTEAFF.

The J gene is TRBJ2-6, the V gene TRBV7-9; the D is unclear. Trimming took 4 bases from V and 3 from J, leaving 10 bases between them. Looked up from germline, CDR1 is SEHNR and CDR2 is FQNEAQ (reference sequence). The CDR3 sequence is 15 residues long. The CDR3 loop is CASSYVVGGANVLTF. CDR3 sequence (DNA): TGTGCCAGCAGCTACGTCGTTGGTGGGGCCAACGTCCTGACTTTC.

On this clone itself: This same CDR3 is encoded by further DNA sequences in the sample. The gene calls are TRBV7-8 and TRBJ2-7; D tentatively reads TRBD1 or TRBD2 (5 bases each). CDR1 and CDR2 (germline): SGHVS, FQNEAQ. The germline V and J ends were trimmed by 1 base and 2 bases, with 6 bases remaining between them. The CDR3 totals 13 residues. CDR3 nucleotides: TGTGCCAGCAGCTTAGGGGGGACCTACGAGCAGTACTTC. It translates to CASSLGGTYEQYF.

V is TRBV5-1 and J is TRBJ2-3, with 7 bases matching TRBD1. The CDR3 runs 15 residues. Losses at the gene ends were 0 bases for V and 4 bases for J; bases not matched to a gene: 5. CDR1 and CDR2 from the germline V gene are SGHRS and YFSETQ. CDR3 DNA sequence: TGCGCCAGCAGCTTGGGGACAGGTTGGTCAGATACGCAGTATTTT. Translated, it gives CASSLGTGWSDTQYF.

In its sample, this clone was seen once. CDR3 sequence reads: CASSLGSLMADTQYF. The DNA of the CDR3 is TGTGCCAGCAGCTTGGGCTCCCTCATGGCAGATACGCAGTATTTT. The gene calls are TRBV5-6 and TRBJ2-3, with unresolved D. This CDR3 is 15 amino acids long. The germline CDR1 and CDR2 sequences are SGHDT and YYEEEE. V lost 0 bases, J lost 4 bases, and 12 bases lay in between.

The V and J genes are TRBV18 and TRBJ2-7, with D possibly matching TRBD1 (6 bases). V dropped 3 bases and J dropped 3 bases, with 15 bases sitting between them. CDR1 and CDR2 from the germline V gene are KGHSH and LQKENI. The CDR3 consists of 15 residues. The CDR3 coding sequence is TGTGCCAGCTCACCTCAGGACAGAGCTTTCTACGAGCAGTACTTC. Its translation is CASSPQDRAFYEQYF.

The V gene is TRBV7-9, the J gene TRBJ2-1; 10 nucleotides align to TRBD1. This CDR3 contains 16 residues. The V gene's germline CDR1 is SEHNR and CDR2 FQNEAQ (reference sequence). V dropped 5 bases and J dropped 1; count of bases not matched to a gene: 5. The DNA of the CDR3 is TGTGCCAGCAGCCCGCCGGGACAGGGGTCCTACAATGAGCAGTTCTTC. Translating gives CASSPPGQGSYNEQFF.

The CDR3 DNA follows: TGCAGCGCCCGACAGGACTCCTATGGCTACACCTTC. It is translated as CSARQDSYGYTF. This rearrangement joins TRBV29-1 to TRBJ1-2; tentative D call: TRBD1 (6 bases). Germline V gene lookup returns CDR1 SQVTM and CDR2 ANQGSEA. The length of the CDR3 is 12 residues. V lost 7 bases and J lost 4, with 13 bases in between. The variable domain in full, with the rest retrieved from reference TRBV29-1 and TRBJ1-2, is SAVISQKPSRDICQRGTSLTIQCQVDSQVTMMFWYRQQPGQSLTLIATANQGSEATYESGFVIDKFPISRPNLTFSTLTVSNMSPEDSSIYLCSARQDSYGYTFGSGTRLTVV.

The rearrangement uses TRBV29-1 and TRBJ2-1; unclear D gene. The germline CDR1 and CDR2 sequences are SQVTM and ANQGSEA. The CDR3 has 12 residues. V was pared by 4 bases and J by 4 bases, with 8 bases between. CDR3 in DNA: TGCAGCGTTGTCGTGGGATACAATGAGCAGTTCTTC. Translated: CSVVVGYNEQFF.

This chain uses TRBV30 with TRBJ2-6, with unresolved D. This CDR3 comprises 14 residues. V was clipped by 5 bases and J by 1 base, with 9 bases between them. CDR1 and CDR2 from the germline V gene are GTSNPN and SVGIG (reference sequence). The DNA of the CDR3 is TGTGCCTGGCAGCTCCAGTCTGGGGCCAACGTCCTGACTTTC. It encodes CAWQLQSGANVLTF.

V is TRBV11-1 and J is TRBJ2-7, with D perhaps given as TRBD1 or TRBD2 (6 bases each). The V and J ends lost 4 bases and 1 base respectively, with 14 bases between them. The V gene's germline CDR1 is SGHAT and CDR2 FQDESV (reference sequence). This CDR3 spans 15 amino acids. The DNA for the CDR3 is TGTGCCAGCAGCTATGCGGGACACCTATCCTACGAGCAGTACTTC. Translating it yields CASSYAGHLSYEQYF.

This sequence joins TRBV24-1 and TRBJ2-3; 9 bases fit TRBD2. The CDR3 extends over 17 amino acids. J gave up 2 bases and V 0 bases, and 5 bases lay outside the gene matches. Germline loops: CDR1 KGHDR, CDR2 SFDVKD. The CDR3 protein is CATSDLGRGRATDTQYF. As DNA, the CDR3 is TGTGCCACCAGTGATTTGGGCCGCGGGAGGGCCACAGATACGCAGTATTTT.

The rearrangement uses TRBV28 and TRBJ1-5; no firm D call. Germline V gives CDR1 MDHEN, CDR2 SYDVKM. V was pared by 2 bases and J by 4 bases, with 12 bases between. The length of the CDR3 is 15 residues. The CDR3 loop reads CASSLKGSVNQPQHF. For the CDR3, the DNA is TGTGCCAGCAGTTTAAAGGGTAGCGTTAATCAGCCCCAGCATTTT.

This clone appeared once. V is TRBV15 and J is TRBJ1-1, with unresolved D. Germline CDR1 is LNHNV and CDR2 is YYDKDF (reference sequence). Trimming left V 1 base short and J 0 bases short, with 6 bases between. The CDR3 extends over 14 amino acids. The CDR3: CATSRVNMNTEAFF. As DNA, the CDR3 is TGTGCCACCAGCAGAGTTAACATGAACACTGAAGCTTTCTTT.

The chain uses TRBV20-1 and TRBJ2-7; D call uncertain. The CDR3 runs to 13 residues. Trimming left V 3 bases short and J 2 bases short, with 11 bases between. Germline loops: CDR1 DFQATT, CDR2 SNEGSKA (reference sequence). Here the CDR3 reads CSASTPGAYEQYF. The CDR3 bases are TGCAGTGCTAGTACTCCTGGGGCCTACGAGCAGTACTTC.

This chain joins TRBV4-1 and TRBJ2-3; D tentatively reads TRBD1 or TRBD2 (5 bases each). The CDR3 length is 16 residues. Trimming took off 4 bases at V and 2 bases at J, with 16 bases between the two ends. CDR1 is MGHRA and CDR2 is YSYEKL in the germline V gene. Written as DNA, the CDR3 is TGCGCCAGCAGCCCCGAGGTGGGGGTGTACACAGATACGCAGTATTTT. Translating it yields CASSPEVGVYTDTQYF.

This chain uses TRBV28 with TRBJ1-6; D not certain. The length of the CDR3 is 13 residues. V gave up 5 bases and J gave up 8 bases, with 10 bases separating them. Germline lookup yields CDR1 MDHEN and CDR2 SYDVKM. DNA for the CDR3: TGTGCCAGCAGTGTTTTCCCTGATTCACCCCTCCACTTT. Protein sequence: CASSVFPDSPLHF.

This chain joins TRBV25-1 and TRBJ1-3; D not certain. This CDR3 has 13 amino acids. Germline V gene lookup returns CDR1 MGHDK and CDR2 SYGVNS. Trimming left V 8 bases short and J 5 bases short, with 13 bases between. This chain's CDR3 is CASEGIGRNTIYF. CDR3 nucleotide sequence: TGTGCCAGCGAGGGAATCGGTCGAAACACCATATATTTT. The variable domain in full, with the rest retrieved from reference TRBV25-1 and TRBJ1-3, is EADIYQTPRYLVIGTGKKITLECSQTMGHDKMYWYQQDPGMELHLIHYSYGVNSTEKGDLSSESTVSRIRTEHFPLTLESARPSHTSQYLCASEGIGRNTIYFGEGSWLTVV.

The chain has TRBV7-2 and TRBJ2-2; D remains ambiguous. CDR3 size: 15 residues. Trimming took 2 bases from V and 4 from J, leaving 11 bases between them. Germline CDR1 SGHTA, CDR2 FQGNSA. The CDR3 loop reads CASSLSARGTGELFF. CDR3 DNA: TGTGCCAGCAGCTTAAGCGCCAGAGGCACCGGGGAGCTGTTTTTT.

The gene calls are TRBV9 and TRBJ2-1; 10 bases line up with TRBD2. This CDR3 spans 16 amino acids. The ends lost 4 bases at V and 9 bases at J; junction bases unmatched: 13. Germline CDR1 is SGDLS and CDR2 is YYNGEE. The chain's CDR3 is CASSYPGASGSGEQFF. The CDR3 region has the DNA TGTGCCAGCAGCTACCCGGGGGCTAGCGGGAGCGGTGAGCAGTTCTTC.

The chain has TRBV19 and TRBJ2-1; maybe TRBD2 (5 bases). This CDR3 has 14 residues. The germline gives CDR1 LNHDA, CDR2 SQIVND (reference sequence). Trimming left V 1 base short and J 8 bases short, with 12 bases between. The CDR3 DNA follows: TGTGCCAGTAGTATAGTCGGGGTGAGTCATGAGCAGTTCTTC. Amino acid sequence: CASSIVGVSHEQFF.